The 32 T cell receptor beta chains presented below share a single source sample, sequenced in a study of cytomegalovirus exposure and HLA in healthy donors. Primers: 60 Vbeta forward and 13 Jbeta reverse. Method: immunoSEQ multiplex PCR; TCRdb's copy keeps in-frame clones and lacks some. The sample shows 95,000 to 100,000 clones, 70% to 80% of them seen only once. The specimen sequenced was PBMCs. The receptors derive from a female donor in good health and CMV-seronegative.

The rearrangement links TRBV30 to TRBJ2-1; 7 nucleotides align to TRBD1. J was trimmed by 8 bases and V by 4 bases; bases with no gene match: 11. This CDR3 comprises 14 residues. The germline CDR1 and CDR2 sequences are GTSNPN and SVGIG (reference sequence). The DNA for the CDR3 is TGTGCCTGGACCTGGGGACAGTCTGGCGATGAGCAGTTCTTC. It is translated as CAWTWGQSGDEQFF. The full variable domain, completed using reference TRBV30 and TRBJ2-1, is SQTIHQWPATLVQPVGSPLSLECTVEGTSNPNLYWYRQAAGRGLQLLFYSVGIGQISSEVPQNLSASRPQDRQFILSSKKLLLSDSGFYLCAWTWGQSGDEQFFGPGTRLTVL.

This clone was detected only once. The V and J genes are TRBV7-6 and TRBJ1-2, with 7 bases lining up with TRBD1. The V gene end was trimmed by 5 bases and the J gene end by 4 bases; junction bases not matched to a gene: 7. CDR1 is SGHVS, CDR2 FNYEAQ, per germline. The CDR3 runs to 14 residues. The CDR3, as DNA: TGTGCCAGCAGCCCCCGACAGGGTCCCTATGGCTACACCTTC. It specifies CASSPRQGPYGYTF.

The rearrangement uses TRBV29-1 and TRBJ2-1, with 13 bases fitting TRBD2. Germline V CDR1 and CDR2: SQVTM, ANQGSEA. V was clipped by 5 bases and J by 5 bases; unmatched bases: 6. This CDR3 spans 15 amino acids. CDR3 DNA sequence: TGCAGCGTTCTGGGACTAGCGGGGCGAGACAATGAGCAGTTCTTC. This encodes CSVLGLAGRDNEQFF.

This rearrangement joins TRBV2 to TRBJ1-2; possible D gene TRBD1, 5 bases. The germline CDR1 and CDR2 sequences are SNHLY and FYNNEI. Trimming took off 11 bases at V and 0 bases at J, with 16 bases between the two ends. This CDR3 spans 14 amino acids. CDR3 bases: TGTGCCGGCGTAAAAGGGGAAGCTAACTATGGCTACACCTTC. Residues: CAGVKGEANYGYTF.

This chain links TRBV7-6 with TRBJ2-3; no clear D gene. V lost 5 bases, J lost 0 bases, and 12 bases lay in between. This CDR3 has 15 amino acids. Germline lookup yields CDR1 SGHVS and CDR2 FNYEAQ. The CDR3 loop reads CASSPRQTSTDTQYF. DNA of the CDR3: TGTGCCAGCAGCCCGCGCCAAACTAGCACAGATACGCAGTATTTT.

This clone was counted only a few times. The chain combines TRBV7-3 with TRBJ2-1, with TRBD2 matching 9 bases. Germline lookup yields CDR1 SGHTA and CDR2 FQGTGA. V lost 3 bases, J lost 4 bases, and 7 bases stayed unmatched. This CDR3 has 16 amino acids. This CDR3 reads CASSLYRTSAYNEQFF. The CDR3 nucleotides read TGTGCCAGCAGCTTGTATAGGACTAGCGCTTACAATGAGCAGTTCTTC.

A remark on this clone: Germline and junction disagree at one end, which may indicate a read error. The chain has TRBV7-9 and TRBJ1-2, with 7 bases lining up with TRBD1. Germline lookup yields CDR1 SEHNR and CDR2 FQNEAQ (reference sequence). This CDR3 has 14 amino acids. The DNA of the CDR3 is TGTTCCAGCAGCTCCTGGGACAGCTACTATGGCTACACCTTC. Residues: CSSSSWDSYYGYTF.

The genes are TRBV19 and TRBJ1-1; TRBD1 might be the D (5 bases). V was clipped by 7 bases and J by 1 base, with 25 bases between them. The CDR3 loop spans 18 amino acids. The V gene's germline CDR1 is LNHDA and CDR2 SQIVND (reference sequence). CDR3 in DNA: TGTGCCAGTACCCTCGACGGGGGTGCCGTGGTAGGGAACACTGAAGCTTTCTTT. It codes for CASTLDGGAVVGNTEAFF.

The chain employs TRBV9 and TRBJ2-2; D remains unclear. V lost 0 bases to trimming and J lost 1 base, with 10 bases between them. Germline V CDR1 and CDR2: SGDLS, YYNGEE. This CDR3 is 16 amino acids long. The CDR3, as DNA: TGTGCCAGCAGCGTAGTGGGCTCCGTGAACACCGGGGAGCTGTTTTTT. Protein sequence: CASSVVGSVNTGELFF.

This clone was seen only a few times. The chain couples TRBV18 to TRBJ1-1, with 9 bases lining up with TRBD1. The CDR3 loop spans 19 amino acids. With V trimmed by 6 bases and J by 6 bases, 23 bases remained unmatched. Per germline, CDR1 KGHSH and CDR2 LQKENI. CDR3 sequence (DNA): TGTGCCAGCTCCCCTTTAGCCGGGACAGGGTTGGTTGGTTACGCTGAAGCTTTCTTT. Translating gives CASSPLAGTGLVGYAEAFF.

The chain uses TRBV13 and TRBJ2-7; 8 bases line up with TRBD1. The junction had 8 bases not matched to a gene; V was cut back by 4 bases and J by 6 bases. This CDR3 contains 14 residues. In germline, CDR1 is PRHDT, CDR2 FYEKMQ (reference sequence). The DNA for the CDR3 is TGTGCCAGCAGCTCCCTCCGAGACAGGGGCGAGCAGTACTTC. It translates to CASSSLRDRGEQYF.

This chain links TRBV16 with TRBJ2-7, with a tentative D call TRBD1 (6 bases). Germline V CDR1 and CDR2: KGHSY, FQNENV. The ends were cut back, 1 base at V and 1 base at J, with 17 bases in the middle. CDR3 length: 17 amino acids. CDR3 sequence (DNA): TGTGCCAGCAGCCAATGGTCAGGGCAGGGGCGGTCCTACGAGCAGTACTTC. This sequence encodes CASSQWSGQGRSYEQYF.

This chain uses TRBV19 with TRBJ2-1; no clear D gene. With 0 bases removed from V and 4 bases from J, the gap between germline ends came to 4 bases. The CDR3 is 13 amino acids. CDR1 and CDR2 from the germline V gene are LNHDA and SQIVND (reference sequence). The CDR3: CASSIDSYNEQFF. The CDR3 DNA is TGTGCCAGTAGTATAGACAGTTACAATGAGCAGTTCTTC.

CDR3 amino acids: CASRTDREGDTEAFF. The DNA for the CDR3 is TGTGCCAGCAGGACGGACAGGGAGGGGGACACTGAAGCTTTCTTT. The J gene is TRBJ1-1, the V gene TRBV12-1; the table's D call, TRBD1, has no DNA check behind it. TRBV12-1 is reported as a pseudogene. The CDR3 is 15 residues long.

The genes are TRBV6-4 and TRBJ2-7; 10 bases match TRBD2. The last part of the DNA fits TRBJ2-1 better; the J call may be wrong. Germline lookup yields CDR1 MRHNA and CDR2 SNTAGT. This CDR3 comprises 18 residues. The CDR3 nucleotides read TGTGCCAGCAGGATCCCCCAATCACTAGCGGGAATGTACAATGAGCAGTTCTTC. Encoded protein: CASRIPQSLAGMYNEQFF.

The rearrangement joins TRBV9 to TRBJ2-7; 13 bases are shared with TRBD2. This CDR3 region has 15 residues. V gave up 2 bases and J gave up 5 bases; unmatched junction bases: 4. The germline V gene has CDR1 SGDLS and CDR2 YYNGEE. DNA for the CDR3: TGTGCCAGCAGCGTCGGACTAGCGGGAGTCCACGAGCAGTACTTC. Translated: CASSVGLAGVHEQYF.

The V gene is TRBV5-1, the J gene TRBJ1-1, with no clear D. The CDR3 loop spans 13 amino acids. Germline CDR1 SGHRS, CDR2 YFSETQ. The germline V and J ends were trimmed by 4 bases and 8 bases, with 15 bases remaining between them. CDR3 sequence: CASSKSSGGEAFF. CDR3 DNA sequence: TGCGCCAGCAGCAAATCTTCGGGAGGCGAAGCTTTCTTT.

The chain carries TRBV7-2 and TRBJ2-1; tentative D call: TRBD2 (5 bases). The CDR3 has 14 residues. Germline V CDR1 and CDR2: SGHTA, FQGNSA. V was pared by 5 bases and J by 8 bases, with 16 bases between. The CDR3 nucleotides read TGTGCCAGCAGCCCGGACTTTTTTAGCGATGAGCAGTTCTTC. Encoded protein: CASSPDFFSDEQFF. The entire variable domain, with the rest obtained from reference TRBV7-2 and TRBJ2-1, is as follows: GAGVSQSPSNKVTEKGKDVELRCDPISGHTALYWYRQSLGQGLEFLIYFQGNSAPDKSGLPSDRFSAERTGGSVSTLTIQRTQQEDSAVYLCASSPDFFSDEQFFGPGTRLTVL.

This clone was picked up a small number of times. Compared with germline, one end of the junction differs, possibly owing to a read error. The chain is built from TRBV7-7 and TRBJ1-4, with 8 bases aligning to TRBD1. Germline CDR1 SSHAT, CDR2 FNYEAQ (reference sequence). This CDR3 contains 14 residues. CDR3 bases: TGTGCTAGCAGCTCCGGGACAGGTTCCGAAAAACTGTTTTTT. Encoded protein: CASSSGTGSEKLFF.

The V gene is TRBV5-6, the J gene TRBJ2-7; D ambiguous. Germline values: CDR1 SGHDT, CDR2 YYEEEE. The CDR3 sequence is 13 residues long. Between the trimmed V and J ends, which lost 2 bases and 3 bases, there was a span of 9 bases. The CDR3 here is CASSFRQSYEQYF. DNA of the CDR3: TGTGCCAGCAGCTTCAGGCAGAGCTACGAGCAGTACTTC.

The J gene is TRBJ2-7, the V gene TRBV12-2; the table's D call, TRBD2, was not checked against the DNA. TRBV12-2 is an annotated pseudogene. The CDR3 runs 16 residues. CDR3 sequence (DNA): TGTGCAAGTCGCTTAGCAGGGGGGGGGCAGGCAAACGAGCAGTACTTC. This encodes CASRLAGGGQANEQYF.

The CDR3 reads CAISERGGEGTEAFF. The CDR3, as DNA: TGTGCCATCAGTGAGCGAGGAGGAGAGGGAACTGAAGCTTTCTTT. This sequence joins TRBV10-3 and TRBJ1-1; D gene unclear. Per germline, CDR1 ENHRY and CDR2 SYGVKD. The V and J ends lost 2 bases and 5 bases respectively, with 15 bases between them. There are 15 residues in the CDR3.

The chain's CDR3 is CASSPNQGSYNSPLHF. The CDR3 DNA follows: TGTGCCAGCAGTCCTAACCAGGGGTCCTATAATTCACCCCTCCACTTT. The rearrangement uses TRBV27 and TRBJ1-6; possible D gene TRBD1, 6 bases. Per the germline V gene, CDR1 is MNHEY and CDR2 is SMNVEV (reference sequence). The CDR3 runs 16 residues. Trimming pared 5 bases from V and 1 base from J, leaving 12 bases between.

This rearrangement joins TRBV5-4 to TRBJ2-7, with 7 bases aligning to TRBD2. The ends lost 2 bases at V and 4 bases at J; junction bases unmatched: 9. The CDR3 extends over 15 amino acids. Per germline, CDR1 SGHNT and CDR2 YYREEE (reference sequence). CDR3 DNA sequence: TGTGCCAGCAGCTTAACTAGTCGGGGAGGGTACGAGCAGTACTTC. Translated: CASSLTSRGGYEQYF.

This chain links TRBV7-2 with TRBJ2-2; 9 bases align to TRBD1. The CDR3 is 15 amino acids. The germline V gene encodes CDR1 SGHTA and CDR2 FQGNSA. V shed 2 bases, J shed 7 bases, and the junction held 5 bases outside the gene matches. In DNA, the CDR3 is TGTGCCAGCAGCTTAACAGGGGGCGCTGGCGGGGAGCTGTTTTTT. This encodes CASSLTGGAGGELFF.

The CDR3 here is CASSKEGLSEETQYF. CDR3 nucleotide sequence: TGTGCCAGCAGCAAAGAGGGGCTTAGTGAAGAGACCCAGTACTTC. V usage is TRBV21-1 and J usage is TRBJ2-5; the table calls TRBD1, which could not be checked here. TRBV21-1 is deemed a pseudogene. CDR3 length equals 15 residues.

The chain couples TRBV14 to TRBJ2-7; D call uncertain. With 3 bases removed from V and 3 bases from J, the gap between germline ends came to 9 bases. The CDR3 contains 13 residues. Per the germline V gene, CDR1 is SGHDN and CDR2 is FVKESK. This CDR3 reads CASSQDRSYEQYF. The DNA of the CDR3 is TGTGCCAGCAGCCAGGATAGGAGCTACGAGCAGTACTTC.

V and J are TRBV6-1 and TRBJ1-1; D perhaps matches TRBD1 (6 bases). Germline V gene sequence: CDR1 MNHNS, CDR2 SASEGT. The CDR3 consists of 13 residues. The V and J ends lost 6 bases and 4 bases respectively, with 12 bases between them. CDR3 coding DNA: TGTGCCAGCAGGACAGGACAAATCACTGAAGCTTTCTTT. This encodes CASRTGQITEAFF.

There are a few counts of this clone. The chain has TRBV5-1 and TRBJ2-3; 9 nucleotides line up with TRBD2. Looked up from germline, CDR1 is SGHRS and CDR2 is YFSETQ. With 0 bases clipped from V and 2 bases from J, the junction kept 7 bases outside the gene matches. This CDR3 is 17 amino acids long. The CDR3 protein is CASSLGASGEFTDTQYF. The DNA of the CDR3 is TGCGCCAGCAGCTTGGGGGCTAGCGGGGAGTTCACAGATACGCAGTATTTT.

CDR3 sequence: CASSRKPTSYEQYF. CDR3 in DNA: TGTGCCAGCAGCCGAAAGCCTACCTCCTACGAGCAGTACTTC. The chain uses TRBV5-8 and TRBJ2-7; D is undetermined. The CDR3 sequence is 14 residues long. Germline V gives CDR1 SGHTS, CDR2 YDEGEE. The ends were cut back, 4 bases at V and 0 bases at J, with 11 bases in the middle.

The chain links TRBV27 to TRBJ1-4; D possibly corresponds to TRBD1 (5 bases). The CDR3 is made up of 18 amino acids. With 0 bases removed from V and 5 bases from J, the gap between germline ends came to 19 bases. The germline V gene has CDR1 MNHEY and CDR2 SMNVEV (reference sequence). In DNA form, the CDR3 reads TGTGCCAGCAGTTTATCCGTCCGGGGGTGGGGTCGAAATGAAAAACTGTTTTTT. This sequence encodes CASSLSVRGWGRNEKLFF.

The rearrangement links TRBV27 to TRBJ2-3, with 13 bases lining up with TRBD2. Trimming at V came to 4 bases and at J to 4 bases, leaving 2 bases not matched to a gene. Germline lookup yields CDR1 MNHEY and CDR2 SMNVEV (reference sequence). The CDR3 is made up of 15 amino acids. The CDR3: CASSYGLAGADTQYF. CDR3 DNA sequence: TGTGCCAGCAGTTATGGACTAGCGGGGGCAGATACGCAGTATTTT.